This TCR beta chain originates from a study of cytomegalovirus exposure and HLA in healthy donors. Whole-study findings and limits: Some V segments, TRBV6-2 and TRBV6-3 among them, were indistinguishable and were therefore excluded. Associated with cytomegalovirus, according to the listing, were 170 or so TCR beta chains. The authors considered a cluster of highly shared sequence variants likely to be a sequencing artifact.

This CDR3 spans 15 amino acids. Deletions cut 4 bases from V and 3 bases from J, with 14 bases between. The primer mix had 60 Vbeta and 13 Jbeta primers. The table came from immunoSEQ multiplex PCR; TCRdb's copy has only in-frame clones and leaves some out. This sample has approximately 130,000 clones, with around four fifths found just once. About this clone: Its specificity is not known.

The chain uses TRBV5-3 and TRBJ1-3, with a tentative D call TRBD1 (5 bases). TRBV5-3 is an ORF; its function is uncertain. The sequence came from a man aged 40-49 years in good health and CMV-seronegative. Sample: PBMCs. The CDR3 DNA reads TGTGCCAGAAGCCAGGGCCAGGGTCGTGGAAACACCATATATTTT. Its translation: CARSQGQGRGNTIYF.